The 21 T cell receptor beta chains reported below all come from one sample, sequenced in a study of blood T cell repertoires in COVID-19 (TCRdb year 2020). The library was produced with the immunoSEQ multiplex PCR assay. TCRdb took this table from immuneACCESS and kept in-frame rearrangements with V and J called. Such tables lack part of the clones; where checked against another copy, unresolved V genes explain under half of the gap, and the rest is unexplained. The sample table holds approximately 290,000 clones, of which roughly 90% were seen once. In total, the top ten clones hold under 0.95% of the sample. Material: peripheral blood. All receptors come from a young man with acute or convalescent COVID-19.

The chain couples TRBV24-1 to TRBJ2-3, with a weak D call TRBD1 (5 bases). Trimming shortened V by 4 bases and J by 5 bases, and 15 bases separated the two germline ends. This CDR3 contains 15 residues. CDR1 is KGHDR and CDR2 is SFDVKD in the germline V gene. In DNA form, the CDR3 reads TGTGCCACCAGTGACCAGCAGGGTAGGGGAGATACGCAGTATTTT. It specifies CATSDQQGRGDTQYF.

The rearrangement links TRBV28 to TRBJ1-5; maybe TRBD1 (5 bases). The CDR3 has 14 amino acids. Trimming pared 5 bases from V and 6 bases from J, leaving 14 bases between. Germline V gives CDR1 MDHEN, CDR2 SYDVKM. CDR3 region: CASSGSGLVQPQHF. The DNA of the CDR3 is TGTGCCAGCAGTGGTTCAGGGTTGGTTCAGCCCCAGCATTTT. Based on the CDR3 plus reference TRBV28 and TRBJ1-5, the full variable domain is DVKVTQSSRYLVKRTGEKVFLECVQDMDHENMFWYRQDPGLGLRLIYFSYDVKMKEKGDIPEGYSVSREKKERFSLILESASTNQTSMYLCASSGSGLVQPQHFGDGTRLSIL.

The V and J genes are TRBV19 and TRBJ2-7; tentatively, D is TRBD2 (5 bases). Trimming pared 1 base from V and 3 bases from J, leaving 16 bases between. CDR1 and CDR2 from the germline V gene are LNHDA and SQIVND (reference sequence). CDR3 length: 16 residues. CDR3 DNA: TGTGCCAGTAGTATAGCTTTTACTAGTTTAGTCTACGAGCAGTACTTC. This sequence encodes CASSIAFTSLVYEQYF. Using reference TRBV19 and TRBJ2-7 for the parts outside the CDR3, the full variable domain is DGGITQSPKYLFRKEGQNVTLSCEQNLNHDAMYWYRQDPGQGLRLIYYSQIVNDFQKGDIAEGYSVSREKKESFPLTVTSAQKNPTAFYLCASSIAFTSLVYEQYFGPGTRLTVT.

The V gene is TRBV18, the J gene TRBJ1-1; a possible D gene is TRBD1 (5 bases). The CDR3 has 14 residues. Germline CDR1 reads KGHSH; CDR2 reads LQKENI. Trimming removed 3 bases at V and 7 bases at J, with 15 bases between. The CDR3: CASSPRGIGVEAFF. CDR3 in DNA: TGTGCCAGCTCACCTCGGGGGATCGGGGTTGAAGCTTTCTTT.

The chain has TRBV28 and TRBJ1-2, with TRBD1 matching 11 bases. CDR3 length: 14 amino acids. Trimming cost V 5 bases and J 6 bases; bases outside gene matches: 5. The germline V gene has CDR1 MDHEN and CDR2 SYDVKM. CDR3 in amino acids: CASSIGQGAHGYTF. CDR3 DNA: TGTGCCAGCAGTATAGGACAGGGGGCGCATGGCTACACCTTC.

J is TRBJ1-2 and V is TRBV9; 9 bases are a match to TRBD1. V trimming: 2 bases; J trimming: 2 bases; junction bases outside the gene matches: 10. Germline V lookup: CDR1 SGDLS, CDR2 YYNGEE. This CDR3 region has 17 residues. This chain's CDR3 is CASSVAPGQGRNYGYTF. The CDR3 DNA reads TGTGCCAGCAGCGTGGCTCCGGGACAGGGCAGGAACTATGGCTACACCTTC.

The V and J genes are TRBV19 and TRBJ1-5, with a possible D match to TRBD1 (5 bases). From germline, CDR1 is LNHDA and CDR2 SQIVND (reference sequence). The CDR3 has 17 residues. With 2 bases removed from V and 11 bases from J, the gap between germline ends came to 25 bases. CDR3 residues: CASSILGRGPQPGAQHF. The CDR3 region has the DNA TGTGCCAGTAGTATATTGGGGAGGGGACCCCAGCCGGGGGCCCAGCATTTT.

This chain uses TRBV6-5 with TRBJ2-7, with 8 bases lining up with TRBD2. Trimming took 4 bases from V and 5 from J; bases not matched to a gene: 7. This CDR3 spans 14 amino acids. Germline lookup yields CDR1 MNHEY and CDR2 SVGAGI. This chain's CDR3 is CASSSGTRVHEQYF. The CDR3 coding sequence is TGTGCCAGCAGTTCCGGGACTAGGGTCCACGAGCAGTACTTC.

This chain links TRBV7-2 with TRBJ1-1; D possibly corresponds to TRBD1 (6 bases). CDR1 is SGHTA and CDR2 is FQGNSA in the germline V gene. The CDR3 loop spans 13 amino acids. V was cut by 6 bases and J by 3 bases, with 11 bases left in between. CDR3 bases: TGTGCCAGCAGTTGGGGGCGTGACACTGAAGCTTTCTTT. It translates to CASSWGRDTEAFF.

The chain uses TRBV7-2 and TRBJ2-2; 7 bases are a match to TRBD1. The CDR3 consists of 15 residues. Trimming took 3 bases from V and 6 from J; bases not matched to a gene: 7. Germline V gives CDR1 SGHTA, CDR2 FQGNSA. This CDR3 reads CASSFWQGVAGELFF. The CDR3 DNA follows: TGTGCCAGCAGCTTTTGGCAGGGGGTGGCCGGGGAGCTGTTTTTT.

The rearrangement uses TRBV27 and TRBJ1-1; 7 bases align to TRBD1. Trimming removed 4 bases from V and 6 bases from J; junction bases left unmatched: 11. The CDR3 covers 15 residues. The germline V gene has CDR1 MNHEY and CDR2 SMNVEV (reference sequence). The chain's CDR3 is CASSSWTAQGAEAFF. CDR3 nucleotide sequence: TGTGCCAGCAGTTCCTGGACAGCCCAGGGGGCTGAAGCTTTCTTT.

V and J are TRBV18 and TRBJ1-5, with a possible D match to TRBD1 (5 bases). Germline loops: CDR1 KGHSH, CDR2 LQKENI. This CDR3 has 14 residues. V was cut by 3 bases and J by 5 bases, with 11 bases left in between. CDR3 sequence reads: CASSPGLGDQPQHF. The DNA of the CDR3 is TGTGCCAGCTCACCGGGACTTGGGGATCAGCCCCAGCATTTT.

V and J are TRBV7-9 and TRBJ2-7; D remains unclear. The CDR3 consists of 15 residues. Trimming took off 5 bases at V and 6 bases at J, with 20 bases between the two ends. The germline V gene has CDR1 SEHNR and CDR2 FQNEAQ (reference sequence). The CDR3 nucleotides are TGTGCCAGCAGCCCATACCGACAAATGGTAGTCGAGCAGTACTTC. It yields the protein CASSPYRQMVVEQYF.

As for this clone: This specimen includes other DNA sequences encoding the same CDR3. V and J are TRBV7-9 and TRBJ2-6; no firm D call. The CDR3 is 15 amino acids. The germline V gene encodes CDR1 SEHNR and CDR2 FQNEAQ (reference sequence). Trimming stripped 3 bases from V and 1 base from J, with 7 bases between. The CDR3 region has the DNA TGTGCCAGCAGCTTGTCAGAATCTGGGGCCAACGTCCTGACTTTC. The encoded protein is CASSLSESGANVLTF.

The chain links TRBV4-1 to TRBJ1-1, with D perhaps TRBD1 (6 bases). Germline V gives CDR1 MGHRA, CDR2 YSYEKL. The V gene lost 0 bases and the J gene lost 2 bases, with 19 bases spanning the gap. The CDR3 totals 18 residues. The CDR3 region has the DNA TGCGCCAGCAGCCAAGATCGAGGCAGGGGCCACTTTAACACTGAAGCTTTCTTT. Amino acid sequence: CASSQDRGRGHFNTEAFF.

This clone has more than one count but fewer than ten. V gene TRBV5-4 combines with J gene TRBJ2-7, with D unresolved. Trimming cost V 1 base and J 3 bases, with 20 bases left between them. This CDR3 contains 17 residues. Germline CDR1 is SGHNT and CDR2 is YYREEE (reference sequence). The CDR3, as DNA: TGTGCCAGCAGCTTGTTGGCTTCGGGTAGCCACCGCTACGAGCAGTACTTC. Amino acid sequence: CASSLLASGSHRYEQYF.

This clone was recorded only once. The J gene is TRBJ1-6, the V gene TRBV19; 9 bases agree with TRBD1. This CDR3 has 15 amino acids. Per germline, CDR1 LNHDA and CDR2 SQIVND (reference sequence). The V segment lost 1 base and the J segment 9 bases; nucleotides outside the gene matches: 4. The CDR3 sequence is CASSIAGTGFSPLHF. In DNA form, the CDR3 reads TGTGCCAGTAGTATAGCCGGGACAGGGTTTTCACCCCTCCACTTT.

This clone has more than one count but fewer than ten. V is TRBV20-1 and J is TRBJ1-5; D is undetermined. This CDR3 spans 15 amino acids. Germline assignment: CDR1 DFQATT and CDR2 SNEGSKA (reference sequence). V was clipped by 3 bases and J by 0 bases, with 12 bases between them. CDR3 bases: TGCAGTGCTAGTCCTTACACCCGTAGCAATCAGCCCCAGCATTTT. Amino acid sequence: CSASPYTRSNQPQHF.

Notes on this clone: This sample also contains other DNA sequences that code for the same CDR3. The gene calls are TRBV6-1 and TRBJ1-5, with 7 bases lining up with TRBD1. The germline V gene has CDR1 MNHNS and CDR2 SASEGT. V dropped 3 bases and J dropped 4; count of bases not matched to a gene: 0. The CDR3 contains 13 residues. This chain's CDR3 is CASSETGNQPQHF. The CDR3 DNA sequence: TGTGCCAGCAGTGAGACAGGGAATCAGCCCCAGCATTTT.

This sequence joins TRBV13 and TRBJ2-7, with 13 positions matching TRBD2. The V gene's germline CDR1 is PRHDT and CDR2 FYEKMQ (reference sequence). The ends lost 0 bases at V and 3 bases at J; junction bases unmatched: 2. This CDR3 is built from 16 residues. The CDR3 DNA sequence: TGTGCCAGCAGCTTAGGACTAGCGGGAGGGTTCTACGAGCAGTACTTC. This translates into CASSLGLAGGFYEQYF. Based on the CDR3 plus reference TRBV13 and TRBJ2-7, the full variable domain is AAGVIQSPRHLIKEKRETATLKCYPIPRHDTVYWYQQGPGQDPQFLISFYEKMQSDKGSIPDRFSAQQFSDYHSELNMSSLELGDSALYFCASSLGLAGGFYEQYFGPGTRLTVT.

V is TRBV5-1 and J is TRBJ1-5, with D hard to call. The CDR3 is 13 residues long. Germline V gene data show CDR1 as SGHRS and CDR2 as YFSETQ. Trimming left V 0 bases short and J 4 bases short, with 5 bases between. For the CDR3, the DNA is TGCGCCAGCAGCTTGGCCAGTAATCAGCCCCAGCATTTT. It yields the protein CASSLASNQPQHF.